This T cell receptor (beta chain) was captured by sequencing in a study of graft-versus-host responses after intestinal transplantation (dated by TCRdb to 2020 to 2023). Study-level background: Multivisceral, liver-intestinal, or isolated intestinal transplants were received by the recipients. Samples from three later patients were sequenced in-house on an Illumina MiSeq with MiXCR processing rather than by the commercial service. To identify alloreactive clones, pre-transplant mixed lymphocyte reaction products were sequenced and compared with unstimulated pre-transplant donor and recipient T cells. A cohort of some 24 intestinal transplant recipients, including one retransplant, was enrolled, and a few patients lacking pretransplant specimens were excluded. Graft-versus-host and host-versus-graft alloreactive T cell clones were tracked in the graft, circulation and bone marrow after intestinal transplantation using bulk TCR-beta CDR3 sequencing. All recipients received anti-thymocyte globulin induction followed by maintenance tacrolimus and steroids for around 3 years. A peak of at least 4% donor T cells among recipient peripheral blood mononuclear cells was the definition used for donor T cell macrochimerism.

Receptor amplification or capture employed the immunoSEQ multiplex PCR assay. For most patients, genomic DNA was isolated with the Qiagen DNeasy Blood and Tissue Kit and sent frozen to Adaptive Biotechnologies for TCR sequencing. For most patients, genomic DNA was subjected to high-throughput TCR-beta CDR3 sequencing by Adaptive Biotechnologies. The published analysis was carried out like this. Adaptive's ImmunoSEQ software supplied the TCR sequencing data for 15 to 20 patients, while MiXCR and VDJtools were used to process a few other patients. CD4 versus CD8 sorting errors were corrected by removing sequences found in both subsets at a frequency ratio below 5:1. CDR3 nucleotide sequences shared between donor and recipient were removed because their origin could not be assigned. At least 2-fold expansion over unstimulated cells and a minimum CFSE-low frequency of 0.002% (template counts) or 0.001% (read counts) were required for clones to be classified as alloreactive. Mappable clones were those detected in sequenced pre-transplant spleen, lymph node, or MLR CFSE-low populations of the donor or recipient. The cumulative frequency of alloreactive clones was calculated as a percentage of all sequences, weighted by copy number. Drawn from immuneACCESS, this table holds only the in-frame rearrangements with V and J called that TCRdb kept. Clones are partly lost; checked studies trace under half to an unresolved V gene and leave the rest unexplained. The V and J calls and clone size were taken over from that table, and D and trimming were inferred from the DNA. This sample holds 71,000 or so clones; less than 95% were observed only once. In total, the top ten clones hold 1.3% of the sample.

This clone came up once. No cognate antigen has been identified for it. No base quality information exists; no much larger clone differs at one position. Per the germline V gene (reference sequence), SGHNT is the CDR1 and YYREEE is the CDR2. The CDR3, cysteine through phenylalanine, is 17 amino acids long. The entry retains the CDR3 DNA only, 51 bases that are in frame from base 1. A distance of 15 bases separates the germline ends of V and J, which lose 0 bases and 0 bases respectively. Results and caveats for the whole study, not just this receptor: The relatively low number and heterogeneity of intestinal transplant patients limited the conclusions. Early after transplant, peak levels of circulating GvH clones were found to be associated with declines in HvG clones. In the allografts of patients with donor T cell macrochimerism, GvH to HvG T cell clonal ratios were high. GvH clones were detected in recipient bone marrow, and some of these GvH clones were observed earlier in ileal mucosa or blood, consistent with an intestinal mucosal origin.

The sample's time point label is to be understood as: cells obtained before transplantation from donor or recipient. CD3+CD4+ and CD3+CD8+ populations were FACS-sorted from unstimulated pre-transplant donor and recipient cells taken from spleen or lymph nodes. Recombination joined TRBV5-4 with TRBJ1-2, with the D gene not clear enough to name. The sequence was obtained from a human donor who received an intestinal transplant. Specimen: unstimulated CD8+ T cells sorted from spleen or lymph node cells, collected before intestinal transplant. CDR3 protein: CASSLESQAPANYGYTF. The DNA sequence is TGTGCCAGCAGCTTGGAATCCCAGGCCCCAGCTAACTATGGCTACACCTTC.